What follows describes a single T cell receptor beta chain. Other DNA sequences in the sample encode the same CDR3. Generated by immunoSEQ multiplex PCR, the TCRdb table keeps only in-frame clones and is missing some. The sample lists about 160,000 clones; about 84% were seen once. The data were taken from a study of blood T cell repertoires in COVID-19. As for the study in general: Collection of acute and convalescent COVID-19 samples took place in the United States, Italy and Spain.

Among Cohort 3 donors, those recovered had two negative PCRs, clearance, or symptom resolution. The material sequenced was PBMCs or T cells enriched from blood (not recorded which). The source of this sequence is a man aged 35 to 55 who had recovered from COVID-19.

The CDR3 spells CASSLAGGDYGYTF. Here the CDR3 DNA reads TGCGCCAGCAGCTTGGCAGGGGGCGACTATGGCTACACCTTC. The V and J genes are TRBV5-1 and TRBJ1-2, with TRBD1 matching 8 bases. J was trimmed by 3 bases and V by 0 bases; bases with no gene match: 1. The CDR3 has 14 residues. Germline V CDR1 and CDR2: SGHRS, YFSETQ.